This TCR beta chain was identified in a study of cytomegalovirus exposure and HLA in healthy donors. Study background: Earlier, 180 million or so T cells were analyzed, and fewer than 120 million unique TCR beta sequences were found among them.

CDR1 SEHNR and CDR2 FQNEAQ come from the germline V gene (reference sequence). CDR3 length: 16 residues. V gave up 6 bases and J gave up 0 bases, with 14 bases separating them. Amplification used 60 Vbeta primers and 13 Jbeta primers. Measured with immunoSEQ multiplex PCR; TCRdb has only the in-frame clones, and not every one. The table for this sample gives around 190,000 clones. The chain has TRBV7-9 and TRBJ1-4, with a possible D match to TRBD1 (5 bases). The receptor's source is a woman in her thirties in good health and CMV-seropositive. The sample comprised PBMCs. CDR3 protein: CASSSGLTTTNEKLFF. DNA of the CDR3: TGTGCCAGCAGTTCGGGACTTACAACAACTAATGAAAAACTGTTTTTT.